The 22 T cell receptor beta chains below were found in one sample sequenced in a study of PD-L1 blockade in urothelial cancer. Method: immunoSEQ multiplex PCR; TCRdb's copy keeps in-frame clones and lacks some. The table includes around 86,000 clones, around four fifths detected once. Time point defined: pretreatment peripheral blood. The source material was PBMCs, sampled around atezolizumab (anti-PD-L1) treatment. Receptor source: a man aged 40-55 years with urothelial cancer.

The chain combines TRBV28 with TRBJ1-1; the D gene is possibly TRBD1 (5 bases). Trimming took 2 bases from V and 12 from J, leaving 13 bases between them. The V gene's germline CDR1 is MDHEN and CDR2 SYDVKM. CDR3 length equals 12 residues. DNA for the CDR3: TGTGCCAGCAGTTTAGGGCAGGGTTCGACTTTCTTT. It translates to CASSLGQGSTFF.

The chain combines TRBV18 with TRBJ2-7; no firm D call. V shed 1 base and J shed 6 bases, with 10 bases lying between them. The germline V gene has CDR1 KGHSH and CDR2 LQKENI. This CDR3 contains 13 residues. The CDR3 loop reads CASSPRAVGEQYF. The CDR3 DNA is TGTGCCAGCTCACCACGCGCTGTCGGCGAGCAGTACTTC.

There are a few counts of this clone. The chain links TRBV9 to TRBJ2-5; 7 bases are shared with TRBD2. Trimming removed 0 bases from V and 5 bases from J; junction bases left unmatched: 10. Germline CDR1 and CDR2: SGDLS and YYNGEE. CDR3 length equals 16 residues. The CDR3 sequence is CASSVGGRREWETQYF. The CDR3 nucleotides are TGTGCCAGCAGCGTAGGTGGACGGCGGGAGTGGGAGACCCAGTACTTC.

This clone was observed a few times. The chain is built from TRBV18 and TRBJ1-2; weak D call: TRBD1 (5 bases). Per germline, CDR1 KGHSH and CDR2 LQKENI. CDR3 length: 15 residues. V lost 0 bases and J lost 0, with 8 bases in between. The CDR3 coding sequence is TGTGCCAGCTCACCACCATCGGGGGCTAACTATGGCTACACCTTC. Protein sequence: CASSPPSGANYGYTF.

This rearrangement joins TRBV19 to TRBJ2-3, with 9 positions matching TRBD1. Germline CDR1 and CDR2: LNHDA and SQIVND (reference sequence). This CDR3 comprises 16 residues. Trimming cost V 4 bases and J 2 bases; bases outside gene matches: 7. CDR3 protein: CASSSDRDRVTDTQYF. The DNA for the CDR3 is TGTGCCAGTAGTAGCGACCGGGACAGGGTCACAGATACGCAGTATTTT.

This chain joins TRBV23-1 and TRBJ2-7, with D perhaps TRBD2 (5 bases). TRBV23-1 counts as an open reading frame of uncertain function. CDR3 length equals 13 residues. V lost 4 bases and J 5 bases, leaving 12 bases between the germline ends. The DNA of the CDR3 is TGCGCCAGCAGTCCAGGAGGAAGGCACGAGCAGTACTTC. Translating it yields CASSPGGRHEQYF.

This chain connects TRBV29-1 to TRBJ1-1, with 8 nucleotides matching TRBD1. With 7 bases clipped from V and 4 bases from J, the junction kept 8 bases outside the gene matches. Germline loops: CDR1 SQVTM, CDR2 ANQGSEA. CDR3 size: 13 residues. This CDR3 is CSACGQGGTEAFF. For the CDR3, the DNA is TGCAGCGCATGCGGACAGGGTGGCACTGAAGCTTTCTTT.

This clone came up a few times. The V call is TRBV6-1, the J call TRBJ2-2; TRBD2 matches 7 bases. Trimming removed 7 bases from V and 1 base from J; junction bases left unmatched: 6. Germline V gives CDR1 MNHNS, CDR2 SASEGT. The CDR3 sequence is 15 residues long. CDR3 in DNA: TGTGCCAGCAAGTACGCTAGCGGGAACACCGGGGAGCTGTTTTTT. This translates into CASKYASGNTGELFF.

This sequence joins TRBV6-5 and TRBJ2-5, with D possibly being TRBD2 (6 bases). Germline V gene sequence: CDR1 MNHEY, CDR2 SVGAGI. The CDR3 spans 11 residues. The CDR3 region has the DNA TGTGCAACCACGGGGGTGGAGACCCAGTACTTC. Amino acids: CATTGVETQYF.

The V call is TRBV27, the J call TRBJ2-3, with 8 bases matching TRBD2. The V gene end was trimmed by 7 bases and the J gene end by 3 bases; junction bases not matched to a gene: 6. Germline CDR1 reads MNHEY; CDR2 reads SMNVEV (reference sequence). The CDR3 is 14 residues long. The CDR3 sequence is CASTKRENTDTQYF. DNA for the CDR3: TGTGCCAGCACTAAGCGGGAGAATACAGATACGCAGTATTTT.

This clone was counted a single time. This rearrangement joins TRBV27 to TRBJ1-5; TRBD1 matches at 8 bases. V lost 3 bases to trimming and J lost 3 bases; unmatched junction nucleotides: 13. From germline, CDR1 is MNHEY and CDR2 SMNVEV (reference sequence). This CDR3 is built from 18 residues. The CDR3 reads CASSFGDRLGGPNQPQHF. The CDR3 DNA reads TGTGCCAGCAGTTTTGGGGACAGGTTGGGGGGCCCCAATCAGCCCCAGCATTTT.

The V and J genes are TRBV25-1 and TRBJ1-2; D gene uncertain. Per the germline V gene, CDR1 is MGHDK and CDR2 is SYGVNS. The CDR3 spans 13 residues. V lost 6 bases and J lost 5, with 13 bases in between. The CDR3 DNA reads as TGTGCCAGCAGCTCTACAGCACGTTATGGCTACACCTTC. This encodes CASSSTARYGYTF.

V usage is TRBV6-1 and J usage is TRBJ1-4; D possibly corresponds to TRBD1 (5 bases). With 5 bases removed from V and 4 bases from J, the gap between germline ends came to 14 bases. The CDR3 has 15 residues. The germline V gene has CDR1 MNHNS and CDR2 SASEGT. CDR3 nucleotide sequence: TGTGCCAGCAGTCGGATTCAACAGGATAATGAAAAACTGTTTTTT. Its protein is CASSRIQQDNEKLFF.

Concerning this clone itself: One end of the junction does not line up with germline, which may come from a read error. CDR3 region: CASSPTGGGETQYF. In nucleotides, the CDR3 is TGTGCTAGCAGCCCAACAGGGGGCGGTGAGACCCAGTACTTC. The J gene is TRBJ2-5, the V gene TRBV7-7; 9 bases map to TRBD1. The CDR3 is 14 amino acids. The germline CDR1 and CDR2 sequences are SSHAT and FNYEAQ (reference sequence).

This chain joins TRBV28 and TRBJ2-3; 8 bases match TRBD2. CDR1 is MDHEN and CDR2 is SYDVKM in the germline V gene. V was clipped by 6 bases and J by 5 bases; unmatched bases: 10. The CDR3 runs to 15 residues. The CDR3: CASRNREGLRDTQYF. The CDR3 DNA is TGTGCCAGCAGAAACCGGGAGGGCCTCAGAGATACGCAGTATTTT.

This clone was seen a few times. J is TRBJ2-3 and V is TRBV27; maybe TRBD1 (6 bases). In germline, CDR1 is MNHEY, CDR2 SMNVEV (reference sequence). V lost 6 bases to trimming and J lost 3 bases, with 16 bases between them. The CDR3 runs 15 residues. The CDR3, as DNA: TGTGCCAGCAGAATTGAAGACAGGAGGACAGATACGCAGTATTTT. Protein sequence: CASRIEDRRTDTQYF.

The chain links TRBV5-4 to TRBJ2-7, with TRBD1 identical over 11 bases. CDR3 size: 15 residues. With V trimmed by 1 base and J by 2 bases, 2 bases remained unmatched. The germline gives CDR1 SGHNT, CDR2 YYREEE (reference sequence). The CDR3 nucleotides are TGTGCCAGCAGCTTGCCGGGACAGGGGGCCTACGAGCAGTACTTC. The encoded protein is CASSLPGQGAYEQYF. Combining the CDR3 with reference TRBV5-4 and TRBJ2-7 gives the whole variable domain ETGVTQSPTHLIKTRGQQVTLRCSSQSGHNTVSWYQQALGQGPQFIFQYYREEENGRGNFPPRFSGLQFPNYSSELNVNALELDDSALYLCASSLPGQGAYEQYFGPGTRLTVT.

Concerning this clone itself: The junction departs from the called germline gene at one end, perhaps through a read error. This chain joins TRBV6-6 and TRBJ2-5, with a tentative D call TRBD2 (5 bases). CDR1 and CDR2 (germline): MNHNY, SVGAGI (reference sequence). The CDR3 extends over 12 amino acids. DNA for the CDR3: TGTGCCAGCAGTACACTCGGGCAGGAGGTGGACTTC. This translates into CASSTLGQEVDF.

The chain uses TRBV30 and TRBJ2-7; the D gene is possibly TRBD2 (6 bases). Germline lookup yields CDR1 GTSNPN and CDR2 SVGIG (reference sequence). This CDR3 is built from 12 residues. The ends were cut back, 0 bases at V and 5 bases at J, with 8 bases in the middle. The CDR3 sequence: CAWSVGGNEQYF. The CDR3 DNA reads as TGTGCCTGGAGTGTAGGAGGGAACGAGCAGTACTTC.

The chain uses TRBV29-1 and TRBJ1-4, with D maybe TRBD1 (5 bases). V was cut by 4 bases and J by 3 bases, with 9 bases left in between. Germline V gene sequence: CDR1 SQVTM, CDR2 ANQGSEA. The CDR3 runs 13 residues. CDR3 loop: CSVVGGANEKLFF. The CDR3 DNA is TGCAGCGTTGTCGGGGGGGCTAATGAAAAACTGTTTTTT.

The chain uses TRBV30 and TRBJ1-2; D remains unclear. Germline V lookup: CDR1 GTSNPN, CDR2 SVGIG (reference sequence). The CDR3 is 13 amino acids. V shed 5 bases and J shed 4 bases, with 14 bases lying between them. The CDR3 here is CAWVYGEGYGYTF. The DNA of the CDR3 is TGTGCCTGGGTTTACGGAGAAGGCTATGGCTACACCTTC.

The J gene is TRBJ2-5, the V gene TRBV5-1; tentatively, D is TRBD1 (5 bases). The ends were cut back, 1 base at V and 6 bases at J, with 22 bases in the middle. From germline, CDR1 is SGHRS and CDR2 YFSETQ. CDR3 length: 17 amino acids. The CDR3 nucleotides are TGCGCCAGCAGCTTGACGACCCAGGGCCCCGCGCGACAGACCCAGTACTTC. This gives the protein CASSLTTQGPARQTQYF.